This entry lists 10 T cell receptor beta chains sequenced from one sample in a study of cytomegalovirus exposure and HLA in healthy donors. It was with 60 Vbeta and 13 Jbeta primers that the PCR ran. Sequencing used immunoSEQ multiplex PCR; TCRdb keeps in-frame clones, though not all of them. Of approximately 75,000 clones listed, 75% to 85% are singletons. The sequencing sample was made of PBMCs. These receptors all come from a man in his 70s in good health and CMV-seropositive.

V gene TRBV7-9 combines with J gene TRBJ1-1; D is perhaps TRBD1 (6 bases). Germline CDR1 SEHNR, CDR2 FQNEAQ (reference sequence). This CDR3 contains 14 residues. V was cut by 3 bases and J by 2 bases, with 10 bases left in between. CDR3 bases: TGTGCCAGCAGCTTGACAGGCGCCAACACTGAAGCTTTCTTT. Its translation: CASSLTGANTEAFF.

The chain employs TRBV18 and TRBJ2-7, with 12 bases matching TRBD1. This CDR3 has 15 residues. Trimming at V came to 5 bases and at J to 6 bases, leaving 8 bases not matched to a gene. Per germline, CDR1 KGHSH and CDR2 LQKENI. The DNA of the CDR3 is TGTGCCAGCTCATTTCCGGGACAGGGGGCGTCCGAGCAGTACTTC. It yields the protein CASSFPGQGASEQYF.

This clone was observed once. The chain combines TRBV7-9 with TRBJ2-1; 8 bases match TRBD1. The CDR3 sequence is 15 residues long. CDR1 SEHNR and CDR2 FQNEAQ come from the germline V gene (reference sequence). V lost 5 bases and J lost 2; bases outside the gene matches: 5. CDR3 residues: CASSRGDRTYNEQFF. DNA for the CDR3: TGTGCCAGCAGCCGCGGGGACAGGACCTACAATGAGCAGTTCTTC.

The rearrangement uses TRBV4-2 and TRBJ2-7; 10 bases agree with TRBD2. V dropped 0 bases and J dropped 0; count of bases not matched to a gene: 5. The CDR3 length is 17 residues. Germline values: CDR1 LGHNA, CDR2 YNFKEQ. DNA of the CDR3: TGTGCCAGCAGCCAAGATTCGGCTAGCGGGAGCTCCTACGAGCAGTACTTC. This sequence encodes CASSQDSASGSSYEQYF.

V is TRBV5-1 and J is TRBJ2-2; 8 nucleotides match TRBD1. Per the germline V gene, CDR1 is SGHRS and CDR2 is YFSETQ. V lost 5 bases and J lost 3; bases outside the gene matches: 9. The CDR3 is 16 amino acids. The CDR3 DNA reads TGCGCCAGCAGACCTAAAGGACAGGGCGACACCGGGGAGCTGTTTTTT. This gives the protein CASRPKGQGDTGELFF.

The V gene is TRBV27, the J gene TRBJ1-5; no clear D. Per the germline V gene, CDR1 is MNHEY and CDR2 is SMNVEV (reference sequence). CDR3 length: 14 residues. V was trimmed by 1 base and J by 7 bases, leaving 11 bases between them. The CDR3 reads CASSLLAGAQPQHF. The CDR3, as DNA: TGTGCCAGCAGTTTATTAGCTGGAGCCCAGCCCCAGCATTTT.

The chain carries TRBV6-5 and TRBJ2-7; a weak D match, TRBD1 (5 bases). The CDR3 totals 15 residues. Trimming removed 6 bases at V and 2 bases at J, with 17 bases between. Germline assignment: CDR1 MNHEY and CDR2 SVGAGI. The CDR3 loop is CASSYGHIDTYEQYF. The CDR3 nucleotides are TGTGCCAGCAGCTATGGACATATCGATACCTACGAGCAGTACTTC.

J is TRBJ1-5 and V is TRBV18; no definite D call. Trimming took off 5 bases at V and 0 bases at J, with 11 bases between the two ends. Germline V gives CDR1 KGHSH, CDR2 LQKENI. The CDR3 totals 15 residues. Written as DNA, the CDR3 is TGTGCCAGCTCATCAACACAAAATAGCAATCAGCCCCAGCATTTT. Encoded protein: CASSSTQNSNQPQHF. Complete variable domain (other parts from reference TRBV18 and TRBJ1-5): NAGVMQNPRHLVRRRGQEARLRCSPMKGHSHVYWYRQLPEEGLKFMVYLQKENIIDESGMPKERFSAEFPKEGPSILRIQQVVRGDSAAYFCASSSTQNSNQPQHFGDGTRLSIL.

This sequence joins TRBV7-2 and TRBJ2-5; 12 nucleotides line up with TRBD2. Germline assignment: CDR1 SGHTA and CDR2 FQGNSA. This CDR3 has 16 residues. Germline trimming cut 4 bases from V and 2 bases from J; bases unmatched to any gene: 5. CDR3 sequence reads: CASSYGGLAGQETQYF. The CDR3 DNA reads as TGTGCCAGCAGCTACGGGGGACTAGCGGGTCAAGAGACCCAGTACTTC.

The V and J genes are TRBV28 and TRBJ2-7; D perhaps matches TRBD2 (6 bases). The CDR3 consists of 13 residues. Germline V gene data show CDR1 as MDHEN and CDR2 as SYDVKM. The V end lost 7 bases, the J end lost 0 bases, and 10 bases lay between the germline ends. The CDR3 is CASTRDSSYEQYF. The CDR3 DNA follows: TGTGCCAGCACGCGGGATAGCTCCTACGAGCAGTACTTC.